Here is one T cell receptor (beta chain) with its context. This sample is drawn from a study of CD8 T cells in Susac syndrome. Background on the study: Intravenous immunoglobulin alone or corticosteroids were being given to patients with Susac syndrome at blood draw, unless they were therapy-naive.

CDR3 size: 14 residues. Germline CDR1 SGHTA, CDR2 FQGNSA. The ends were cut back, 5 bases at V and 2 bases at J, with 12 bases in the middle. Random-hexamer reverse transcription was applied to roughly 0.5 to 1 ug RNA. TCRdb re-analysed the immunoSEQ multiplex PCR reads in MiXCR, keeping a single row per CDR3 protein. Counted here are 77,000 or so distinct CDR3 sequences, roughly 91% occurring once; the ten biggest clones make up roughly 0.56%. The origin of this receptor is a human donor with Susac syndrome. This chain joins TRBV7-2 and TRBJ2-5, with D hard to call. The material sequenced was CD4+ T cells from PBMCs. CDR3 sequence reads: CASSPRRWQETQYF. The CDR3 DNA sequence: TGTGCCAGCAGCCCACGCAGGTGGCAAGAGACCCAGTACTTC.